This is a list of T cell receptor beta chains from one sample in a study of shared clonotypes between healthy human individuals. Here immunoSEQ multiplex PCR was the method, and the copy in TCRdb shows in-frame clones only, minus some. In the table there are around 2.5 million clones, roughly 93% of which are singletons. The sequenced material came from naive CD4+ T cells from PBMCs. The receptors stem from a man younger than 35 in good health. Some clones in this sample may be carry-over from other donors' samples. Both conserved end residues are part of each CDR3. A D gene is named only where the DNA matches it firmly. Where a row states a size, it is once, few, many or the class of an expanded clone; other rows omit it.

clone size,D gene,J gene,V gene,CDR3 protein,CDR3 DNA
-,-,TRBJ2-1,TRBV5-5,CASSQDAGRGEQFF,TGTGCCAGCAGCCAGGATGCGGGGCGGGGTGAGCAGTTCTTC
-,TRBD1,TRBJ2-1,TRBV4-3,CASSQVQGVYNEQFF,TGCGCCAGCAGCCAAGTTCAGGGGGTATACAATGAGCAGTTCTTC
few,-,TRBJ1-1,TRBV5-6,CASSFALARDTEAFF,TGTGCCAGCAGCTTTGCGCTCGCTCGGGACACTGAAGCTTTCTTT
-,-,TRBJ2-7,TRBV28,CASSLRGPYEQYF,TGTGCCAGCAGTTTAAGGGGTCCCTACGAGCAGTACTTC
-,TRBD2,TRBJ2-1,TRBV25-1,CASSPHSGGGPVVEQFF,TGTGCCAGCAGTCCTCATTCGGGCGGGGGGCCCGTTGTTGAGCAGTTCTTC
-,-,TRBJ2-7,TRBV10-3,CAISESGTVGYEQYF,TGTGCCATCAGTGAGTCCGGGACGGTCGGCTACGAGCAGTACTTC
-,-,TRBJ2-7,TRBV20-1,CSASRVNEQYF,TGCAGTGCGAGCAGGGTCAACGAGCAGTACTTC
once,-,TRBJ1-5,TRBV28,CASSSPTDNQPQHF,TGTGCCAGCAGTTCTCCGACAGATAATCAGCCCCAGCATTTT
-,-,TRBJ1-3,TRBV7-2,CASSLAAGSQNTIYF,TGTGCCAGCAGCTTAGCAGCAGGGAGTCAGAACACCATATATTTT
-,-,TRBJ1-1,TRBV5-1,CASSRDTPGTEAFF,TGCGCCAGCAGCCGAGACACCCCCGGGACTGAAGCTTTCTTT
-,-,TRBJ1-5,TRBV19,CASTGTRGGLQGWNQPQHF,TGTGCCAGTACCGGAACTCGGGGGGGTCTACAGGGCTGGAATCAGCCCCAGCATTTT
-,-,TRBJ2-1,TRBV7-9,CASSPDGGHSYNEQFF,TGTGCCAGCAGCCCCGACGGGGGCCATTCCTACAATGAGCAGTTCTTC
-,-,TRBJ1-5,TRBV19,CASSIAEYSNQPQHF,TGTGCCAGTAGTATAGCAGAATATAGCAATCAGCCCCAGCATTTT
few,-,TRBJ1-1,TRBV30,CAWRMRPSTEAFF,TGTGCCTGGAGGATGCGACCCAGCACTGAAGCTTTCTTT
once,-,TRBJ2-5,TRBV9,CASSGIDRQETQYF,TGTGCCAGCAGCGGAATAGACAGGCAAGAGACCCAGTACTTC
-,-,TRBJ1-2,TRBV28,CASSPQGRDYGYTF,TGTGCCAGCAGTCCCCAGGGAAGGGACTATGGCTACACCTTC
-,-,TRBJ2-5,TRBV30,CAWSVRGKQETQYF,TGTGCCTGGAGTGTACGTGGGAAGCAAGAGACCCAGTACTTC
-,TRBD1,TRBJ2-1,TRBV9,CASSVGGGLYEQFF,TGTGCCAGCAGCGTAGGAGGGGGCTTATATGAGCAGTTCTTC
-,TRBD1,TRBJ1-3,TRBV28,CASSLPGTGRDTIYF,TGTGCCAGCAGTTTGCCCGGGACAGGGAGGGACACCATATATTTT
-,-,TRBJ1-2,TRBV6-1,CASRVLWVGYGYTF,TGTGCCAGCAGGGTACTATGGGTGGGATATGGCTACACCTTC
-,-,TRBJ2-3,TRBV5-1,CASSLEMDTQYF,TGCGCCAGCAGCCTCGAGATGGATACGCAGTATTTT
-,-,TRBJ1-2,TRBV19,CASSIDPRRSRASWYGSGYTF,TGTGCCAGTAGTATAGATCCCCGGAGGTCCAGGGCCAGCTGGTACGGCAGTGGCTACACCTTC
-,-,TRBJ1-6,TRBV6-6,CASSLLRTDNSPLHF,TGTGCCAGCAGTTTGCTCAGGACAGACAATTCACCCCTCCACTTT
-,-,TRBJ2-3,TRBV5-1,CASSLGLGTFTDTQYF,TGCGCCAGCAGCTTGGGTCTGGGAACCTTCACAGATACGCAGTATTTT
-,-,TRBJ2-7,TRBV19,CASSIRTKGDEQYF,TGTGCCAGTAGTATTAGGACAAAAGGTGACGAGCAGTACTTC
-,-,TRBJ1-5,TRBV28,CASSLWLDSNQPQHF,TGTGCCAGCAGTTTATGGCTAGATAGCAATCAGCCCCAGCATTTT
-,TRBD2,TRBJ2-1,TRBV19,CASIFLAGPWEQFF,TGTGCCAGTATTTTTCTAGCGGGCCCCTGGGAGCAGTTCTTC
-,-,TRBJ1-5,TRBV4-2,CASSQDQGNQPQHF,TGTGCCAGCAGCCAAGATCAGGGAAATCAGCCCCAGCATTTT
-,-,TRBJ2-1,TRBV4-1,CASSQDERGREQFF,TGCGCCAGCAGCCAAGATGAACGCGGGCGTGAGCAGTTCTTC
-,-,TRBJ2-3,TRBV4-3,CASSHDTDTQYF,TGCGCCAGCAGCCATGACACAGATACGCAGTATTTT
-,-,TRBJ2-1,TRBV7-8,CASSLYPQFF,TGTGCCAGCAGCTTATATCCCCAGTTCTTC
-,-,TRBJ2-5,TRBV6-1,CASRTTRDPRGTQYF,TGTGCCAGCAGAACAACTCGGGACCCTCGAGGGACCCAGTACTTC
-,-,TRBJ1-2,TRBV5-1,CASSPGAGYTF,TGCGCCAGCAGCCCGGGGGCCGGCTACACCTTC
-,-,TRBJ1-4,TRBV28,CASSSGQDEKLFF,TGTGCCAGCAGTTCCGGACAAGATGAAAAACTGTTTTTT
-,TRBD1,TRBJ2-4,TRBV28,CASSFGDRRVKNIQYF,TGTGCCAGCAGTTTTGGGGACAGGCGAGTCAAAAACATTCAGTACTTC
-,TRBD1,TRBJ2-7,TRBV7-6,CASRSPFTGGVWYEQYF,TGTGCCAGCAGGTCGCCGTTCACAGGGGGAGTTTGGTACGAGCAGTACTTC